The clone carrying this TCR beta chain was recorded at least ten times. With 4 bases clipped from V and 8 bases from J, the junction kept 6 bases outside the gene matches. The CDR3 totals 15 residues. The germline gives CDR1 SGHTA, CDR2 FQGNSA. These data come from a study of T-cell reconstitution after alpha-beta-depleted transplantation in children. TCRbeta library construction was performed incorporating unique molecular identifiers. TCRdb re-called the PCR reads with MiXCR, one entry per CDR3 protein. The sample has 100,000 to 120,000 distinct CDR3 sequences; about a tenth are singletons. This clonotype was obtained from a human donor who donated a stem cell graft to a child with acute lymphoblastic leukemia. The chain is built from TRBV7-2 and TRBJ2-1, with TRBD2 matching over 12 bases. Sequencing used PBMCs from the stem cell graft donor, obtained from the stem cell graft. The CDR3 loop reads CASSSLAGGLDEQFF. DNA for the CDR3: TGTGCCAGCAGCTCACTAGCGGGGGGCCTCGATGAGCAGTTCTTC.